This record covers a single TCR beta chain. V shed 2 bases, J shed 5 bases, and the junction held 5 bases outside the gene matches. This CDR3 region has 14 residues. Germline lookup yields CDR1 SGHRS and CDR2 YFSETQ. This specimen comes from a study of radiation and T cells in renal cell carcinoma. Time point reported: baseline pretreatment blood. Treatment defined: 15 Gy SBRT to primary tumor, nephrectomy 4 weeks later. TCRdb's table, derived via immunoSEQ multiplex PCR, lists solely in-frame clones and lacks some. Of about 130,000 clones in the sample, more than 70% are singletons; the top ten hold around 12%.

The sequence derives from a woman between 45 and 65 years old with renal cell carcinoma. The specimen was blood, collected from a patient whose treatment included radiotherapy and nephrectomy. The gene calls are TRBV5-1 and TRBJ1-1; the match to TRBD1 covers 8 bases. The CDR3 reads CASSFQGASTEAFF. The CDR3 DNA reads TGCGCCAGCAGCTTCCAGGGGGCGAGTACTGAAGCTTTCTTT.